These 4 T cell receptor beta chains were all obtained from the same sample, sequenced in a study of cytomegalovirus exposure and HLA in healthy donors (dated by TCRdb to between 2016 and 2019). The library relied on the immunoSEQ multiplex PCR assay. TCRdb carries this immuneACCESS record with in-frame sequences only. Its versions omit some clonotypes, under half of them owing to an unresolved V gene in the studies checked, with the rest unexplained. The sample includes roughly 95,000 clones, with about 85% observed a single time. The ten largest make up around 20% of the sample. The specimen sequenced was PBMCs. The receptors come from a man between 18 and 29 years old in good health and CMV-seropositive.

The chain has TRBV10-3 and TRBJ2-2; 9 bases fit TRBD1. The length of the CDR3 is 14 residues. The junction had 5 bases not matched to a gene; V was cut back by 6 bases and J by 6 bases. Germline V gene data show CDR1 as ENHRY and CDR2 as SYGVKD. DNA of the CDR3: TGTGCCATCAGACGGACAGGGGTGGCCGGGGAGCTGTTTTTT. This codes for CAIRRTGVAGELFF.

The CDR3, as DNA: TGTGCCAGCAGTGGGTCAAGGGGAGGGTTTTCTGGGGTTGAGCAGTTCTTC. This gives the protein CASSGSRGGFSGVEQFF. The chain recombines TRBV2 with TRBJ2-1; 7 bases align to TRBD2. The CDR3 has 17 amino acids. The V and J ends lost 4 bases and 9 bases, in that order; junction bases with no gene match: 18. Germline lookup yields CDR1 SNHLY and CDR2 FYNNEI.

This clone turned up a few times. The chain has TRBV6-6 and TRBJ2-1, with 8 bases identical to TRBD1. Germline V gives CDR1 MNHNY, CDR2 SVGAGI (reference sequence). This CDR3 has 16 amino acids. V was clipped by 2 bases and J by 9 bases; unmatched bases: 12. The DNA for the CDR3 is TGTGCCAGCAGTTACCGGTACGACAGGGGCCAGAGTGAGCAGTTCTTC. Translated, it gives CASSYRYDRGQSEQFF.

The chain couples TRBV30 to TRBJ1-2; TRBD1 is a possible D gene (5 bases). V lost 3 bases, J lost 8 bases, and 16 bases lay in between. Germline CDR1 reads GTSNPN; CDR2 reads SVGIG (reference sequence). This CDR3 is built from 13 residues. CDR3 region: CAWRFQGTYGYTF. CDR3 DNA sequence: TGTGCCTGGAGGTTTCAGGGAACCTACGGCTACACCTTC.